The next 28 T cell receptor beta chains were all read from a single sample in a study of blood T cell repertoires in COVID-19. Some clones are missing from TCRdb's copy, which holds only in-frame ones; the method was immunoSEQ multiplex PCR. The table includes around 230,000 clones, 70% to 90% detected once. Sequencing was done on a sample of PBMCs or T cells enriched from blood (not recorded which). These receptors all stem from a middle-aged woman with acute COVID-19.

The J gene is TRBJ2-4, the V gene TRBV7-2; TRBD2 is a possible D gene (6 bases). V shed 4 bases and J shed 5 bases, with 9 bases lying between them. The CDR3 contains 13 residues. From germline, CDR1 is SGHTA and CDR2 FQGNSA. The CDR3 sequence: CASSSGRQNIQYF. The CDR3 coding sequence is TGTGCCAGCAGCTCGGGGAGGCAAAACATTCAGTACTTC.

The chain carries TRBV7-6 and TRBJ2-3; 11 bases line up with TRBD1. Germline CDR1 and CDR2: SGHVS and FNYEAQ. The length of the CDR3 is 14 residues. With V trimmed by 5 bases and J by 6 bases, 4 bases remained unmatched. The DNA for the CDR3 is TGTGCCAGCAGCCCAGGGACAGGGGGGGATACGCAGTATTTT. Translated: CASSPGTGGDTQYF.

The chain couples TRBV7-2 to TRBJ2-7; TRBD2 agrees at 15 bases. The CDR3 extends over 17 amino acids. Per the germline V gene, CDR1 is SGHTA and CDR2 is FQGNSA. Germline trimming cut 5 bases from V and 0 bases from J; bases unmatched to any gene: 5. The CDR3 nucleotides read TGTGCCAGCAGCCCCCGGACTAGCGGGGGGGGCTCCTACGAGCAGTACTTC. Translated, it gives CASSPRTSGGGSYEQYF.

J is TRBJ2-7 and V is TRBV2; 7 nucleotides agree with TRBD2. J gave up 6 bases and V 6 bases, and 8 bases lay outside the gene matches. Looked up from germline, CDR1 is SNHLY and CDR2 is FYNNEI. The CDR3 loop spans 13 amino acids. CDR3: CASRGPGGTEQYV. The CDR3 region has the DNA TGTGCCAGCAGGGGGCCGGGAGGAACCGAGCAGTACGTC.

The chain carries TRBV11-2 and TRBJ2-7; 10 bases are shared with TRBD1. Germline lookup yields CDR1 SGHAT and CDR2 FQNNGV. The CDR3 totals 14 residues. V lost 3 bases and J lost 4; bases outside the gene matches: 3. The CDR3, as DNA: TGTGCCAGCAGCTTCTCGGACAGGGGGTACGAGCAGTACGTC. The encoded protein is CASSFSDRGYEQYV.

This chain uses TRBV6-1 with TRBJ1-5; possible D gene TRBD1, 5 bases. The CDR3 loop spans 14 amino acids. Trimming removed 2 bases at V and 4 bases at J, with 9 bases between. Germline V gene data show CDR1 as MNHNS and CDR2 as SASEGT. CDR3 amino acids: CASSELRGNQPQHF. The CDR3 DNA reads as TGTGCCAGCAGTGAACTCCGGGGGAATCAGCCCCAGCATTTT.

In its sample, this clone was seen a few times. The gene calls are TRBV10-3 and TRBJ1-2; 9 positions match TRBD1. This CDR3 has 12 residues. CDR1 ENHRY and CDR2 SYGVKD come from the germline V gene. V lost 11 bases and J lost 8; bases outside the gene matches: 9. The CDR3 region has the DNA TGTGCCGCCCGGACAGGGGAGGAAGGCTACACCTTC. It specifies CAARTGEEGYTF.

The chain couples TRBV7-9 to TRBJ2-7; D is possibly TRBD1 (6 bases). The CDR3 extends over 15 amino acids. Germline CDR1 reads SEHNR; CDR2 reads FQNEAQ (reference sequence). V was cut by 5 bases and J by 2 bases, with 16 bases left in between. Here the CDR3 reads CASSLTGTPTYEQYF. The CDR3, as DNA: TGTGCCAGCAGCCTAACCGGGACACCGACCTACGAGCAGTACTTC.

This chain uses TRBV19 with TRBJ1-3; a possible D gene is TRBD1 (6 bases). Trimming left V 5 bases short and J 2 bases short, with 16 bases between. The CDR3 runs to 16 residues. CDR1 LNHDA and CDR2 SQIVND come from the germline V gene (reference sequence). The CDR3 DNA follows: TGTGCCAGTAGTCCGCATCAACAGGGAACTGGAAACACCATATATTTT. Translation: CASSPHQQGTGNTIYF.

The chain couples TRBV4-3 to TRBJ1-6; 7 bases line up with TRBD1. The CDR3 spans 14 residues. V dropped 1 base and J dropped 13; count of bases not matched to a gene: 7. Germline values: CDR1 LGHNA, CDR2 YSLEER. The CDR3 DNA reads as TGCGCCAGCAGCCAAGGATCACGACAGGGTCCCCTCCACTTT. Encoded protein: CASSQGSRQGPLHF.

J is TRBJ1-3 and V is TRBV5-1, with 10 bases aligning to TRBD1. The CDR3 length is 17 residues. V shed 0 bases and J 1 base; nucleotides not matched to a gene: 4. Germline V gene lookup returns CDR1 SGHRS and CDR2 YFSETQ. CDR3: CASSLGGQGVSGNTIYF. CDR3 coding DNA: TGCGCCAGCAGCTTGGGAGGACAGGGGGTTTCTGGAAACACCATATATTTT.

The chain carries TRBV6-2 or TRBV6-3 and TRBJ2-3; D remains ambiguous. V shed 5 bases and J shed 8 bases, with 11 bases lying between them. The length of the CDR3 is 12 residues. Germline CDR1 reads MNHEY; CDR2 reads SVGEGT. For the CDR3, the DNA is TGTGCCAGCAGTGCGCCCCAGGCTACGCAGTATTTT. Translation: CASSAPQATQYF.

The genes are TRBV14 and TRBJ2-1; TRBD2 matches 12 bases. CDR1 is SGHDN, CDR2 FVKESK, per germline. The CDR3 has 17 amino acids. The V segment lost 4 bases and the J segment 0 bases; nucleotides outside the gene matches: 4. CDR3 in DNA: TGTGCCAGCAGCCCAATGACTAGCGGGAGCTCCTACAATGAGCAGTTCTTC. It translates to CASSPMTSGSSYNEQFF.

This clone was seen just once. This sequence joins TRBV9 and TRBJ1-4; D may be TRBD1 (6 bases). Germline V gene lookup returns CDR1 SGDLS and CDR2 YYNGEE. The V end was cut by 3 bases, the J end by 8 bases, with 17 bases between. CDR3 length: 15 residues. Here the CDR3 DNA reads TGTGCCAGCAGCGAGGTGGGGGGGCTGACCGAAAAACTGTTTTTT. Encoded protein: CASSEVGGLTEKLFF.

The chain uses TRBV5-6 and TRBJ1-5; D may be TRBD1 (5 bases). CDR1 and CDR2 (germline): SGHDT, YYEEEE. This CDR3 comprises 15 residues. Trimming cost V 4 bases and J 4 bases, with 15 bases left between them. This CDR3 reads CASSRLDQGNQPQHF. The CDR3, as DNA: TGTGCCAGCAGCCGACTTGACCAGGGAAATCAGCCCCAGCATTTT.

The chain employs TRBV18 and TRBJ1-1; D uncertain. The CDR3 spans 13 residues. Germline loops: CDR1 KGHSH, CDR2 LQKENI. V lost 5 bases and J lost 0, with 7 bases in between. CDR3 DNA sequence: TGTGCCAGCTCATCCGACATGAACACTGAAGCTTTCTTT. Protein product: CASSSDMNTEAFF.

V is TRBV19 and J is TRBJ2-1; D is unresolved. Trimming left V 0 bases short and J 3 bases short, with 9 bases between. Germline CDR1 LNHDA, CDR2 SQIVND (reference sequence). The CDR3 sequence is 15 residues long. CDR3 sequence: CASSIDAAGYNEQFF. The CDR3 nucleotides are TGTGCCAGTAGTATAGATGCCGCAGGCTACAATGAGCAGTTCTTC.

This clone occurred once. One end of the junction fails to match germline, which may point to a read error. This chain connects TRBV3-1 (or the pseudogene TRBV3-2) to TRBJ2-1, with TRBD1 matching over 12 bases. The CDR3 has 23 residues. The germline CDR1 and CDR2 sequences are LGHDT and YNNKEL (reference sequence). CDR3 DNA: TGTGCCAGCAGACAAGAAGCCCAAGATATTACCCCGGGACAGGGGGCCGAATACAATGAGCAGTTCTTC. Encoded protein: CASRQEAQDITPGQGAEYNEQFF.

V usage is TRBV6-2 or TRBV6-3 and J usage is TRBJ1-6; maybe TRBD1 (6 bases). The V and J ends lost 4 bases and 8 bases respectively, with 15 bases between them. The V gene's germline CDR1 is MNHEY and CDR2 SVGEGT. CDR3 length: 15 residues. This CDR3 reads CASSSGHQWDSPLHF. The CDR3 DNA is TGTGCCAGCAGTTCGGGACACCAGTGGGATTCACCCCTCCACTTT.

The chain has TRBV3-1 (or the pseudogene TRBV3-2) and TRBJ2-7; TRBD2 is a possible D gene (6 bases). Deletions cut 1 base from V and 6 bases from J, with 13 bases between. This CDR3 region has 14 residues. Germline V gives CDR1 LGHDT, CDR2 YNNKEL (reference sequence). The DNA for the CDR3 is TGTGCCAGCAGCCAAGGGCGGGGACGGGCCGAGCAGTACTTC. The encoded protein is CASSQGRGRAEQYF.

This chain joins TRBV5-6 and TRBJ1-3, with D possibly matching TRBD1 (5 bases). This CDR3 spans 16 amino acids. Trimming left V 2 bases short and J 0 bases short, with 12 bases between. CDR1 is SGHDT and CDR2 is YYEEEE in the germline V gene. This chain's CDR3 is CASSLQEPFSGNTIYF. CDR3 sequence (DNA): TGTGCCAGCAGCTTACAGGAGCCTTTCTCTGGAAACACCATATATTTT.

The chain combines TRBV29-1 with TRBJ1-1; TRBD1 matches 8 bases. The V and J ends lost 6 bases and 4 bases, in that order; junction bases with no gene match: 7. The CDR3 sequence is 13 residues long. Germline V lookup: CDR1 SQVTM, CDR2 ANQGSEA. CDR3 in amino acids: CSVTGVSFTEAFF. DNA for the CDR3: TGCAGCGTGACAGGGGTTTCGTTCACTGAAGCTTTCTTT.

The genes are TRBV29-1 and TRBJ2-3; 13 nucleotides align to TRBD2. Germline V gene data show CDR1 as SQVTM and CDR2 as ANQGSEA. With V trimmed by 8 bases and J by 1 base, 12 bases remained unmatched. The length of the CDR3 is 17 residues. The CDR3 spells CSSSQGLAGVGTDTQYF. The CDR3 bases are TGCAGCTCCTCCCAAGGACTAGCGGGAGTGGGCACAGATACGCAGTATTTT.

In nucleotides, the CDR3 is TGTGCCAGCAGCCTTAGTGCGAACAATGAGCAGTTCTTC. Translated: CASSLSANNEQFF. The chain recombines TRBV7-9 with TRBJ2-1; D unclear. CDR1 is SEHNR, CDR2 FQNEAQ, per germline (reference sequence). The CDR3 has 13 residues. Trimming pared 5 bases from V and 5 bases from J, leaving 10 bases between.

The rearrangement links TRBV19 to TRBJ1-4; D gene uncertain. The CDR3 is 15 amino acids. The V end lost 9 bases, the J end lost 5 bases, and 19 bases lay between the germline ends. The germline V gene encodes CDR1 LNHDA and CDR2 SQIVND (reference sequence). The CDR3 DNA reads TGTGCCAGCACAAAAGCGGACTCGCAAAATGAAAAACTGTTTTTT. It specifies CASTKADSQNEKLFF. Full variable domain (rest looked up from reference TRBV19 and TRBJ1-4): DGGITQSPKYLFRKEGQNVTLSCEQNLNHDAMYWYRQDPGQGLRLIYYSQIVNDFQKGDIAEGYSVSREKKESFPLTVTSAQKNPTAFYLCASTKADSQNEKLFFGSGTQLSVL.

The V call is TRBV4-1, the J call TRBJ2-7; tentatively, D is TRBD1 (6 bases). The ends were cut back, 6 bases at V and 3 bases at J, with 27 bases in the middle. Germline V CDR1 and CDR2: MGHRA, YSYEKL. The CDR3 sequence is 18 residues long. The CDR3 sequence is CASSLLVEQGRVRYEQYF. As DNA, the CDR3 is TGCGCCAGCAGTCTACTAGTTGAACAGGGTCGGGTCCGCTACGAGCAGTACTTC.

J is TRBJ2-7 and V is TRBV18; 7 bases map to TRBD1. This CDR3 spans 14 amino acids. V shed 5 bases, J shed 4 bases, and the junction held 8 bases outside the gene matches. Germline CDR1 KGHSH, CDR2 LQKENI. CDR3 residues: CASSSDEGAYEQYF. CDR3 sequence (DNA): TGTGCCAGCTCATCGGACGAGGGGGCTTACGAGCAGTACTTC.

The chain links TRBV30 to TRBJ2-2; the D call may be TRBD1 or TRBD2 (5 bases each). V lost 5 bases to trimming and J lost 5 bases, with 6 bases between them. Germline V gene sequence: CDR1 GTSNPN, CDR2 SVGIG (reference sequence). This CDR3 is 11 amino acids long. The DNA for the CDR3 is TGTGCCTGGGAGGGGACCGGGGAGCTGTTTTTT. Protein sequence: CAWEGTGELFF.